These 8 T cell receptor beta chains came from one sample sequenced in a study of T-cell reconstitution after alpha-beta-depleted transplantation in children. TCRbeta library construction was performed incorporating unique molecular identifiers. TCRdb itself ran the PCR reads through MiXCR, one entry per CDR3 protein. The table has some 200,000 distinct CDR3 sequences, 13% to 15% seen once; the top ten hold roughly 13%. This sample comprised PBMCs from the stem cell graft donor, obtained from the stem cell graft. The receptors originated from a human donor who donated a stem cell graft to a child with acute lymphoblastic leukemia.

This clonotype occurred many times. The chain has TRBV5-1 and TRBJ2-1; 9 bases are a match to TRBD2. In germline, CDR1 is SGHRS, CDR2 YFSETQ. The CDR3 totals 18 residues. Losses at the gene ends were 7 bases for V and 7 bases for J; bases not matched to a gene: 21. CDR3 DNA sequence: TGCGCCAGCGGGGGTGTCGCGGTAGCGGGAGTGGACAGGAATGAGCAGTTCTTC. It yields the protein CASGGVAVAGVDRNEQFF.

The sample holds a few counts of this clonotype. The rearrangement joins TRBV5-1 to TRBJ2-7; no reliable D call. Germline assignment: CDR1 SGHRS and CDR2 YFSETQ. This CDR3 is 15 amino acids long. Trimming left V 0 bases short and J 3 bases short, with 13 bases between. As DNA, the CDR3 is TGCGCCAGCAGCTTGGGTCGCCCCACCGGCTACGAGCAGTACTTC. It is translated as CASSLGRPTGYEQYF.

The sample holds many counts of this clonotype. The CDR3 spells CSGGASDGANEQFF. The DNA of the CDR3 is TGCAGCGGGGGTGCTAGTGATGGGGCCAATGAGCAGTTCTTC. J is TRBJ2-1 and V is TRBV29-1; D might be TRBD1 (5 bases). There are 14 residues in the CDR3. V shed 7 bases and J shed 6 bases, with 19 bases lying between them. CDR1 is SQVTM and CDR2 is ANQGSEA in the germline V gene.

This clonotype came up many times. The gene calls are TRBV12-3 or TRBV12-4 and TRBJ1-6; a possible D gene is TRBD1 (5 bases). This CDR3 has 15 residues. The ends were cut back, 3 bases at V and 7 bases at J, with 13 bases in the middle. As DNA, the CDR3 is TGTGCCAGCAGTTTCCTTGGGGGACTAAATTCACCCCTCCACTTT. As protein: CASSFLGGLNSPLHF.

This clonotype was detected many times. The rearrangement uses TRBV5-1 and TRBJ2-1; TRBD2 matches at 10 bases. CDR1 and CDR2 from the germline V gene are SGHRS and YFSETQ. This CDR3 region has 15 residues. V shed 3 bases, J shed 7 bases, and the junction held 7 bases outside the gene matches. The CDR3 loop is CASSWGGSGRNEQFF. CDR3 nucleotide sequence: TGCGCCAGCAGCTGGGGAGGTAGCGGGAGGAATGAGCAGTTCTTC. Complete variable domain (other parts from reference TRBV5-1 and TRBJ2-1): KAGVTQTPRYLIKTRGQQVTLSCSPISGHRSVSWYQQTPGQGLQFLFEYFSETQRNKGNFPGRFSGRQFSNSRSEMNVSTLELGDSALYLCASSWGGSGRNEQFFGPGTRLTVL.

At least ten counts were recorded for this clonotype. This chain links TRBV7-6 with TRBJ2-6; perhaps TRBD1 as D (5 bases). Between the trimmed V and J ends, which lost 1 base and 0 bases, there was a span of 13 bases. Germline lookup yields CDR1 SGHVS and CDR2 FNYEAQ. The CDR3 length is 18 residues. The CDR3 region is CASSLGGLDPSGANVLTF. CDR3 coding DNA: TGTGCCAGCAGCTTAGGGGGCCTCGATCCCTCTGGGGCCAACGTCCTGACTTTC.

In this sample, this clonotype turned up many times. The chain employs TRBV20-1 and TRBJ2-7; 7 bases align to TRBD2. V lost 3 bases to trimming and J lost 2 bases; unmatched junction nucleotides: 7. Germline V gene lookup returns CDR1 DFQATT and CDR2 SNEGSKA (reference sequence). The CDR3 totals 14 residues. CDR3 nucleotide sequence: TGCAGTGCTAGTAAACTAGCGCTAACCTACGAGCAGTACTTC. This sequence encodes CSASKLALTYEQYF.

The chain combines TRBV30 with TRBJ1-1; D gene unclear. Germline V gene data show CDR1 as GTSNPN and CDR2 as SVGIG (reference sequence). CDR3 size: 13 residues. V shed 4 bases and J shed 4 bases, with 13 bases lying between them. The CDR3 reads CAWTGHRSTEAFF. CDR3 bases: TGTGCCTGGACGGGTCATCGGAGCACTGAAGCTTTCTTT.